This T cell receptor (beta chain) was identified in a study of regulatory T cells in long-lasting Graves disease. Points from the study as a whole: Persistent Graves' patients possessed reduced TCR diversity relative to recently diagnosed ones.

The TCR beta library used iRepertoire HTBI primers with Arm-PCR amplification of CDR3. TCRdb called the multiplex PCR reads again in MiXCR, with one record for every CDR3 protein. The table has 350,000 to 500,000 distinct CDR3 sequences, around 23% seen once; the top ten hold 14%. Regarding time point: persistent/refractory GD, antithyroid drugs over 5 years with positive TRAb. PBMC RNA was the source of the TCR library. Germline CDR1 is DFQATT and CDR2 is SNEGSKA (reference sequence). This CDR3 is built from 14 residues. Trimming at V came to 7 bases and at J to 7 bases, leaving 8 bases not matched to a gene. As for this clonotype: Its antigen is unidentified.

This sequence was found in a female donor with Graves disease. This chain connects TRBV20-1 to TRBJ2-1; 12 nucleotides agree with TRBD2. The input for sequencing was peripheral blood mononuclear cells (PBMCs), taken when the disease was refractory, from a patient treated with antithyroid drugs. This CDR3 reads CSETSGRSRNEQFF. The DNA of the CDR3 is TGCAGTGAAACTAGCGGGAGGTCGCGAAATGAGCAGTTCTTC.